The clone carrying this TCR beta chain has ten or more counts. This sample stems from a study of tumor and adjacent non-tumor tissue in lung cancer. No cell sorting was done before RNA was extracted from the tissue. The CDR3 loop spans 19 amino acids. V was pared by 5 bases and J by 1 base, with 26 bases between. CDR1 and CDR2 from the germline V gene are SGHAT and FQNNGV. The library came from three nested PCR rounds adapted from ARM-PCR protocols. One entry per CDR3 protein, called by TCRdb with MiXCR from the multiplex PCR reads. The sample holds 89,000 or so distinct CDR3 sequences, around 57% seen once.

Sequenced sample: lung tumor tissue. This chain connects TRBV11-2 to TRBJ2-5, with D maybe TRBD2 (5 bases). The TCR comes from an older man with non-small cell lung cancer. CDR3 nucleotides: TGTGCCAGCAGCCTCTCGGCGGGCGGGCGACCGTCCCCCCAAGAGACCCAGTACTTC. This codes for CASSLSAGGRPSPQETQYF.